A selection of T cell receptor beta chains follows, all from one sample in a study of blood T cell repertoires in COVID-19. Using immunoSEQ multiplex PCR, the repertoire was profiled, and TCRdb retains in-frame clones only, with some absent. This sample has around 47,000 clones; roughly 86% occur once, and the top ten carry roughly 10%. Sequenced: peripheral blood. The receptor source for this set is an elderly man with active or convalescent COVID-19. Both conserved end residues are part of each CDR3. Each record gives: CDR3 protein, J gene, V gene.

CDR3 protein: CASSRQGLEAGNYEQYF
J gene: TRBJ2-7
V gene: TRBV6-6

CDR3 protein: CATSKGTDYGYTF
J gene: TRBJ1-2
V gene: TRBV15

CDR3 protein: CASSPPLLHF
J gene: TRBJ1-6
V gene: TRBV7-4

CDR3 protein: CASSLVASGRPQNIQYF
J gene: TRBJ2-4
V gene: TRBV5-1

CDR3 protein: CASSRGADYGYTF
J gene: TRBJ1-2
V gene: TRBV21-1

CDR3 protein: CASSLSSSGAKNIQYF
J gene: TRBJ2-4
V gene: TRBV19

CDR3 protein: CASSLSGIAYNEQFF
J gene: TRBJ2-1
V gene: TRBV5-1

CDR3 protein: CASSFRTGELFF
J gene: TRBJ2-2
V gene: TRBV6-5

CDR3 protein: CASSLRGTQETQYF
J gene: TRBJ2-5
V gene: TRBV28

CDR3 protein: CASSYSPRGPQYF
J gene: TRBJ2-5
V gene: TRBV6-5

CDR3 protein: CASSSGLAGQSSYNEQFF
J gene: TRBJ2-1
V gene: TRBV5-4

CDR3 protein: CASSLAGKNYEQYF
J gene: TRBJ2-7
V gene: TRBV28

CDR3 protein: CASSQGRGPRYNEQFF
J gene: TRBJ2-1
V gene: TRBV5-4

CDR3 protein: CATSTLRLAGNEQFF
J gene: TRBJ2-1
V gene: TRBV15

CDR3 protein: CASSLLGGLQETQYF
J gene: TRBJ2-5
V gene: TRBV28

CDR3 protein: CATATAYEQYF
J gene: TRBJ2-7
V gene: TRBV28

CDR3 protein: CASSYQREALSTQYF
J gene: TRBJ2-3
V gene: TRBV6-5

CDR3 protein: CASSQGQGTDTQYF
J gene: TRBJ2-3
V gene: TRBV5-4

CDR3 protein: CASSANRLGGETQYF
J gene: TRBJ2-5
V gene: TRBV9

CDR3 protein: CASSRQGPSEQYF
J gene: TRBJ2-7
V gene: TRBV5-6

CDR3 protein: CASSLGLTSSYEQYF
J gene: TRBJ2-7
V gene: TRBV7-2

CDR3 protein: CASSLGPESAQYF
J gene: TRBJ2-5
V gene: TRBV12-3/TRBV12-4

CDR3 protein: CASPVGGVPLAGDRQETQYF
J gene: TRBJ2-5
V gene: TRBV6-7

CDR3 protein: CASSLARGLNYGYTF
J gene: TRBJ1-2
V gene: TRBV7-2

CDR3 protein: CASSPTGGNTGELFF
J gene: TRBJ2-2
V gene: TRBV7-2

CDR3 protein: CASSQAAGGAFF
J gene: TRBJ1-1
V gene: TRBV4-3

CDR3 protein: CASSQPGTSSGEQFF
J gene: TRBJ2-1
V gene: TRBV5-1

CDR3 protein: CASSPQDRSVNGYTF
J gene: TRBJ1-2
V gene: TRBV7-3

CDR3 protein: CASSPPGSITDTQYF
J gene: TRBJ2-3
V gene: TRBV5-6

CDR3 protein: CASSSQNTEAFF
J gene: TRBJ1-1
V gene: TRBV7-3

CDR3 protein: CASSPRIGGDTQYF
J gene: TRBJ2-3
V gene: TRBV7-3

CDR3 protein: CASSWRISGELFF
J gene: TRBJ2-2
V gene: TRBV7-2

CDR3 protein: CASSQDTGTDEQYF
J gene: TRBJ2-7
V gene: TRBV18

CDR3 protein: CASSLFLAGTATDTQYF
J gene: TRBJ2-3
V gene: TRBV5-4

CDR3 protein: CASRTGLADTQYF
J gene: TRBJ2-3
V gene: TRBV2

CDR3 protein: CASSLLGAYTF
J gene: TRBJ1-2
V gene: TRBV7-9

CDR3 protein: CASQWNSGRLYEQYF
J gene: TRBJ2-7
V gene: TRBV28

CDR3 protein: CASSPLPQGRTEAFF
J gene: TRBJ1-1
V gene: TRBV19

CDR3 protein: CASSPIYEQYF
J gene: TRBJ2-7
V gene: TRBV2

CDR3 protein: CASSLSPSRGQETQYF
J gene: TRBJ2-5
V gene: TRBV11-2

CDR3 protein: CASTYQVGGRTDTQYF
J gene: TRBJ2-3
V gene: TRBV5-1

CDR3 protein: CASRPTGVTHEQYF
J gene: TRBJ2-7
V gene: TRBV6-5

CDR3 protein: CASTLALAGQELFF
J gene: TRBJ2-2
V gene: TRBV19

CDR3 protein: CASSGQGVGNEQFF
J gene: TRBJ2-1
V gene: TRBV6-4

CDR3 protein: CASSQGTDTQYF
J gene: TRBJ2-3
V gene: TRBV28

CDR3 protein: CATSLDILDTEAFF
J gene: TRBJ1-1
V gene: TRBV24-1

CDR3 protein: CASSTPWRGNSDTQYF
J gene: TRBJ2-3
V gene: TRBV19

CDR3 protein: CASSIVAGEAFF
J gene: TRBJ1-1
V gene: TRBV19

CDR3 protein: CASSSATGTEAFF
J gene: TRBJ1-1
V gene: TRBV7-2

CDR3 protein: CASSLARVGANVLTF
J gene: TRBJ2-6
V gene: TRBV13

CDR3 protein: CASSFGAGGAGGTDTQYF
J gene: TRBJ2-3
V gene: TRBV11-3

CDR3 protein: CASSAGQGDTEAFF
J gene: TRBJ1-1
V gene: TRBV9

CDR3 protein: CASTMTGYNQPQHF
J gene: TRBJ1-5
V gene: TRBV2

CDR3 protein: CASSPYLSTDTQYF
J gene: TRBJ2-3
V gene: TRBV7-2

CDR3 protein: CASNTQRNYGYTF
J gene: TRBJ1-2
V gene: TRBV12-3/TRBV12-4

CDR3 protein: CAISESKSGGRRDEQFF
J gene: TRBJ2-1
V gene: TRBV10-3

CDR3 protein: CASSSRRVTPYEQYF
J gene: TRBJ2-7
V gene: TRBV28

CDR3 protein: CASSVELAVSGANVLTF
J gene: TRBJ2-6
V gene: TRBV9